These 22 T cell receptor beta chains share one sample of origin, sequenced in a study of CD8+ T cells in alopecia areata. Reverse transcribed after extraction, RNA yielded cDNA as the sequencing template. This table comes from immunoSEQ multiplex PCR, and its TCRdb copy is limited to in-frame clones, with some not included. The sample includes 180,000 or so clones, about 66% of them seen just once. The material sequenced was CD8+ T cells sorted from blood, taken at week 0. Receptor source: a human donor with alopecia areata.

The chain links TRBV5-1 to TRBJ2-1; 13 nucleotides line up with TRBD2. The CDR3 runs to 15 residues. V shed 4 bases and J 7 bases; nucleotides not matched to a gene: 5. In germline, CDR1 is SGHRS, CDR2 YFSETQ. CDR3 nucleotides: TGCGCCAGCAGCCCCGGACTAGCGGGGGTTAATGAGCAGTTCTTC. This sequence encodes CASSPGLAGVNEQFF. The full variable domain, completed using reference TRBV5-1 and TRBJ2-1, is KAGVTQTPRYLIKTRGQQVTLSCSPISGHRSVSWYQQTPGQGLQFLFEYFSETQRNKGNFPGRFSGRQFSNSRSEMNVSTLELGDSALYLCASSPGLAGVNEQFFGPGTRLTVL.

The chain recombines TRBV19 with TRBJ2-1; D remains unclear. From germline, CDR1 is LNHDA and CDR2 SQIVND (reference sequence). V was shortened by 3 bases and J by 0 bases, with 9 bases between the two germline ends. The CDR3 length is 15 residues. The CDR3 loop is CASSIFHSSYNEQFF. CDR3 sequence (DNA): TGTGCCAGTAGTATTTTCCATAGCTCCTACAATGAGCAGTTCTTC.

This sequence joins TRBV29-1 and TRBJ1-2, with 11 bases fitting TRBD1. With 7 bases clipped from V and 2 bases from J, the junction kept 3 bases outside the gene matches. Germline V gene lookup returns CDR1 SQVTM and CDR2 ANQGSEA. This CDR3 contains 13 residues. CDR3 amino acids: CSAGTGGNYGYTF. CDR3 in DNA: TGCAGCGCTGGGACAGGGGGAAACTATGGCTACACCTTC.

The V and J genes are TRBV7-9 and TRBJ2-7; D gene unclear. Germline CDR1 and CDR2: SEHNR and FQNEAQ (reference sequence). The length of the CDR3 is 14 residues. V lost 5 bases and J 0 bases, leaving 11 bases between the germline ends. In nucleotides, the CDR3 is TGTGCCAGCAGCCCAGTCCACGGCTCCTACGAGCAGTACTTC. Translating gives CASSPVHGSYEQYF.

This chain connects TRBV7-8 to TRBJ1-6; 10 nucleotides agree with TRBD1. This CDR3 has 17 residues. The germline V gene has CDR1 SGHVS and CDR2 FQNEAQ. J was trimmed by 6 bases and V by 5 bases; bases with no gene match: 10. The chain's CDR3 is CASSRRPGTGANSPLHF. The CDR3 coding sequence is TGTGCCAGCAGCCGCCGCCCCGGGACAGGGGCTAATTCACCCCTCCACTTT. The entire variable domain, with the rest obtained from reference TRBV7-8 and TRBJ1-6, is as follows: GAGVSQSPRYKVAKRGQDVALRCDPISGHVSLFWYQQALGQGPEFLTYFQNEAQLDKSGLPSDRFFAERPEGSVSTLKIQRTQQEDSAVYLCASSRRPGTGANSPLHFGNGTRLTVT.

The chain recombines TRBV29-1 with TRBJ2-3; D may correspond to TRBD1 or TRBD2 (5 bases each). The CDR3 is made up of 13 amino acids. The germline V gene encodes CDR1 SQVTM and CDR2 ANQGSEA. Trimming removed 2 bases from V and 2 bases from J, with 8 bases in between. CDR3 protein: CSVEQGVTDTQYF. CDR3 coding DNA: TGCAGCGTTGAACAGGGAGTCACAGATACGCAGTATTTT.

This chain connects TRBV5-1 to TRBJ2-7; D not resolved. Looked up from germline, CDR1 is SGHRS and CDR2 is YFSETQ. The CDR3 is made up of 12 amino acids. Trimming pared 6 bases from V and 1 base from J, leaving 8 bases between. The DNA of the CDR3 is TGCGCCAGCAAAGGCGGATCCTACGAGCAGTACTTC. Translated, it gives CASKGGSYEQYF. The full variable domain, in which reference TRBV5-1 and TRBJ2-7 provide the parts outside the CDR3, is KAGVTQTPRYLIKTRGQQVTLSCSPISGHRSVSWYQQTPGQGLQFLFEYFSETQRNKGNFPGRFSGRQFSNSRSEMNVSTLELGDSALYLCASKGGSYEQYFGPGTRLTVT.

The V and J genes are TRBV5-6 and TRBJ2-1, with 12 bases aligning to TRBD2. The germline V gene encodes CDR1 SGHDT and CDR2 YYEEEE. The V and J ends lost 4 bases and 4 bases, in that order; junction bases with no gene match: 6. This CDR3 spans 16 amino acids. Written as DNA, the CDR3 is TGTGCCAGCAGCGGAACTAGCGGGGGGACGTACAATGAGCAGTTCTTC. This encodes CASSGTSGGTYNEQFF.

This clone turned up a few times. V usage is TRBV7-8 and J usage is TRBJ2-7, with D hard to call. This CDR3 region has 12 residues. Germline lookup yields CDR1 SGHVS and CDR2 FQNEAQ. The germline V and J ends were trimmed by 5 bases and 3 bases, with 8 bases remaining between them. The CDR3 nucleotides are TGTGCCAGCAGCAAGAACAGCTACGAGCAGTACTTC. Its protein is CASSKNSYEQYF.

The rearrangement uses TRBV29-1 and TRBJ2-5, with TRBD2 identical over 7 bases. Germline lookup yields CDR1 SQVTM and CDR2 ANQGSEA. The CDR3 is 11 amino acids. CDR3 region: CGSGVSETQYF. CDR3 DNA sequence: TGCGGGAGCGGGGTCTCAGAGACCCAGTACTTC.

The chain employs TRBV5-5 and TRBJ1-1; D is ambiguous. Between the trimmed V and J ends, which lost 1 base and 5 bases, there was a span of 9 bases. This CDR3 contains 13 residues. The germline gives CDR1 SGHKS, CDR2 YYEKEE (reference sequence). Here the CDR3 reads CASSLRLETEAFF. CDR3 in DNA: TGTGCCAGCAGCTTGAGGCTGGAGACTGAAGCTTTCTTT. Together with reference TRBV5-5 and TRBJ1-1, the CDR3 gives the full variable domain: DAGVTQSPTHLIKTRGQQVTLRCSPISGHKSVSWYQQVLGQGPQFIFQYYEKEERGRGNFPDRFSARQFPNYSSELNVNALLLGDSALYLCASSLRLETEAFFGQGTRLTVV.

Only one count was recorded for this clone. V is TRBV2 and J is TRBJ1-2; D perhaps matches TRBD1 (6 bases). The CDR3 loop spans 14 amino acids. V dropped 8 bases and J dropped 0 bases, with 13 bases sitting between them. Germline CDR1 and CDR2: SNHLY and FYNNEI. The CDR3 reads CASLGQHTNYGYTF. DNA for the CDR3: TGTGCCAGCCTAGGACAGCACACTAACTATGGCTACACCTTC.

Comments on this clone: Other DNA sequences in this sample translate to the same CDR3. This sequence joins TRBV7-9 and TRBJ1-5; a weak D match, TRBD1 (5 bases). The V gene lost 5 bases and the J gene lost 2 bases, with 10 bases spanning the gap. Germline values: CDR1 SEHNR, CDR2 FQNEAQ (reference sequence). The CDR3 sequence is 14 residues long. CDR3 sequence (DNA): TGTGCCAGCAGCCTAACAGGAGGCAATCAGCCCCAGCATTTT. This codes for CASSLTGGNQPQHF.

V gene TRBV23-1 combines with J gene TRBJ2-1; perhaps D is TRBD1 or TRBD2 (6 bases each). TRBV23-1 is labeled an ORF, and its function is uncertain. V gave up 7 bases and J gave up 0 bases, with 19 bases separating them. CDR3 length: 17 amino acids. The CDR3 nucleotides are TGCGCCAGCAAGGGAGGTGGGGGCGATGGCTCCTACAATGAGCAGTTCTTC. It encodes CASKGGGGDGSYNEQFF.

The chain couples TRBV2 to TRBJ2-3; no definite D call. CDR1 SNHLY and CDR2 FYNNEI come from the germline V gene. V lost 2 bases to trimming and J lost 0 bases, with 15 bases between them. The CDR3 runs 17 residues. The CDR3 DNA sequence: TGTGCCAGCAGTGAAATCTACGGGTCTACTAGCACAGATACGCAGTATTTT. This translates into CASSEIYGSTSTDTQYF.

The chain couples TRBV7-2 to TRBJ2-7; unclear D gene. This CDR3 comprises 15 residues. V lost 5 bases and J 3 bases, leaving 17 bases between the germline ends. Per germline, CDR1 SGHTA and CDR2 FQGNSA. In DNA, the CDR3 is TGTGCCAGCAGCCCGCCGGATCCCCCCAACTACGAGCAGTACTTC. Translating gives CASSPPDPPNYEQYF. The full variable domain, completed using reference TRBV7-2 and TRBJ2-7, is GAGVSQSPSNKVTEKGKDVELRCDPISGHTALYWYRQSLGQGLEFLIYFQGNSAPDKSGLPSDRFSAERTGGSVSTLTIQRTQQEDSAVYLCASSPPDPPNYEQYFGPGTRLTVT.

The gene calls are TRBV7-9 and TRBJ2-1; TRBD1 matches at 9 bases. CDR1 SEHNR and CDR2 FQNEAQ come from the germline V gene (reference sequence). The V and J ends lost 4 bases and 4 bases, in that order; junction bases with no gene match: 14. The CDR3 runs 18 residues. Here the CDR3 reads CASSSPQGAAYSYNEQFF. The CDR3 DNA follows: TGTGCCAGCAGCTCTCCACAGGGGGCGGCTTATTCGTACAATGAGCAGTTCTTC.

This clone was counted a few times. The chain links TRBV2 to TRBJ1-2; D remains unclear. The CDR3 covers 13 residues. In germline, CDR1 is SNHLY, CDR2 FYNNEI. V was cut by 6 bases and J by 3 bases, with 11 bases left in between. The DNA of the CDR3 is TGTGCCAGCAGGGTTCGTGGTGACTATGGCTACACCTTC. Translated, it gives CASRVRGDYGYTF.

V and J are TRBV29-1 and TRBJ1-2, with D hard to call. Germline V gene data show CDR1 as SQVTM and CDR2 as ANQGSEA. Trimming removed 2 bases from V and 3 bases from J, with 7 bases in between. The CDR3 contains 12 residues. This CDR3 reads CSVEMAYYGYTF. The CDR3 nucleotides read TGCAGCGTTGAAATGGCCTACTATGGCTACACCTTC.

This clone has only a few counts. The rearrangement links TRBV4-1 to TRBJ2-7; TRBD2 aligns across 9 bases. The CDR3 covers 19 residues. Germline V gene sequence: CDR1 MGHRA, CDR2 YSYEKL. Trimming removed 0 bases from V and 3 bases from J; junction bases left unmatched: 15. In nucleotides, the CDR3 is TGCGCCAGCAGCCAAGATGATTTGGGCGGGGGGGCGCTCGGCTACGAGCAGTACTTC. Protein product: CASSQDDLGGGALGYEQYF.

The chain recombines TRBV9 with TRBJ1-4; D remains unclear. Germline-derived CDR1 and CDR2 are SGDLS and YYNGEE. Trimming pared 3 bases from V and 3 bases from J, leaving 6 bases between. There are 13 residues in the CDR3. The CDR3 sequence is CASSAGSNEKLFF. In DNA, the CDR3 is TGTGCCAGCAGCGCAGGTTCTAATGAAAAACTGTTTTTT.

Here the CDR3 DNA reads TGCGCCAGCAGCTTAACAGGGGATCATCAGCCCCAGCATTTT. Protein product: CASSLTGDHQPQHF. The chain recombines TRBV5-1 with TRBJ1-5, with 7 positions matching TRBD1. V shed 2 bases and J 5 bases; nucleotides not matched to a gene: 4. From germline, CDR1 is SGHRS and CDR2 YFSETQ. The CDR3 extends over 14 amino acids.